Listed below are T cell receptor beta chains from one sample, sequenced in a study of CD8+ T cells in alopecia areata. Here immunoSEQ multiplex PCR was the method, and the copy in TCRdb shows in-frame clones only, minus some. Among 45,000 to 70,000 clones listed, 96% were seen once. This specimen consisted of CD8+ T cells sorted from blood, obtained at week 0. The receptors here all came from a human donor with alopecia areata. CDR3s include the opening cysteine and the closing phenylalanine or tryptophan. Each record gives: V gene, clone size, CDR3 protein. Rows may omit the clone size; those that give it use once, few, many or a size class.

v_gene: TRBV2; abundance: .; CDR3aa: CASNGRAGSETQYF
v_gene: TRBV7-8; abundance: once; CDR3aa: CASSRRPSGPLRETQYF
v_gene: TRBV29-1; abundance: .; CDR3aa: CSVKGQGHEQYF
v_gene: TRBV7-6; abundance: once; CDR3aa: CASSLIGDEQYF
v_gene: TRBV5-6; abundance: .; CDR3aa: CASSSLMRASYEQYF
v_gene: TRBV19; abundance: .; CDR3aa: CASSTVSGQGFSPLHF
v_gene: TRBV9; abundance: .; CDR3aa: CASSEGSGANVLTF
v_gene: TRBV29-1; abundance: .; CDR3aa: CSVEIRTRDGYTF
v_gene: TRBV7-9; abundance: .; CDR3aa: CASSLRTGGSVNTEAFF
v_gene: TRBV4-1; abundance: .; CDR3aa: CASSQETGTTEAFF
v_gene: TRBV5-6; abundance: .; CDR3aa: CASSWTSTGELFF
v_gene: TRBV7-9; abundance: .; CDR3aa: CASSDGLATGELFF
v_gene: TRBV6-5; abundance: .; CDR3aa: CASSYGAGAEETQYF
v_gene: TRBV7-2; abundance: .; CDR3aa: CASSLAPGYQETQYF
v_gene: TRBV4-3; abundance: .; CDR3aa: CASSLSGGITFGELFF
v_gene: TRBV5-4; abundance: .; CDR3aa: CASSWLAAQETQYF
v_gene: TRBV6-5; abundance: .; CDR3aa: CASSYSPGQGAQEQFF
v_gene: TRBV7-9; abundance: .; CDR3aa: CASSHGQGNTGELFF
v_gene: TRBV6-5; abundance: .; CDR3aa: CASSYSRKGTQYF
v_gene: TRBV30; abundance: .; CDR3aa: CAWSVNSEIYGYTF
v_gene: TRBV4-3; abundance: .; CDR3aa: CASSQRPGHHYGYTF
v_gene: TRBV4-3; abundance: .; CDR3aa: CASSQEDRGPGETQYF
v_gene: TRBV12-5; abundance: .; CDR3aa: CASGLVLLKGAGELFF
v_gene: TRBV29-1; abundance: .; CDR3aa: CSVQDGTGELFF
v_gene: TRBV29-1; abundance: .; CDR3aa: CSVLGTGNTDTQYF
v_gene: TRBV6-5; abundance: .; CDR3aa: CASSYGNEQFF
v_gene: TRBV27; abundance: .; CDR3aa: CASSLGTRVTGELFF
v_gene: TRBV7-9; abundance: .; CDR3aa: CASSLGGDQPQHF
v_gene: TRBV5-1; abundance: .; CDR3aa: CASSSWTDVRSGANVLTF
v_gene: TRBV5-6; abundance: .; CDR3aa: CASSSDSTDTQYF
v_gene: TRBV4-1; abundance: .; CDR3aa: CASSLSALTGELFF
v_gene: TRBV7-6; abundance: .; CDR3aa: CASSLVGSGTVDWSGYTF
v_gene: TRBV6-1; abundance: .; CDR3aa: CASSELGQGAEQYF
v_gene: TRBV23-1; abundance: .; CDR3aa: CASSQSHYRGGSYNEQFF
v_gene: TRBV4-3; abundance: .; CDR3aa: CASSQAYRGTYNEQFF
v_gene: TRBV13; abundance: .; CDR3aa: CASSLTGIPNTGELFF
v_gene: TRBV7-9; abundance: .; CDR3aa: CASSPVPLAGGPYNEQFF
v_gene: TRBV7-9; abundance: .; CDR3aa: CASSERRARSGANVLTF
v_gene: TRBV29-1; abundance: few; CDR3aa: CSAEGQNQETQYF
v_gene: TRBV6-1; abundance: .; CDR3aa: CASFDNSGNTIYF
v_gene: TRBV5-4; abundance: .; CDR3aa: CASSLEGAGEKLFF
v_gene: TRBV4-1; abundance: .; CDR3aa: CASSQDPGAGGTDTQYF
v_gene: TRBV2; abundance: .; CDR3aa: CASSEQDSTYNEQFF
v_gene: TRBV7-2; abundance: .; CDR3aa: CASRLDSFYNEQFF
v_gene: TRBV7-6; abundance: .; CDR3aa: CASSPFRGEQYF
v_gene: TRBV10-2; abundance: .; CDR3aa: CASSVGLARDTGELFF
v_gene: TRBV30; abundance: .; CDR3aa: CAWIQGQPQHF
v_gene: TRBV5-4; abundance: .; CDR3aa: CATASEGEETQYF
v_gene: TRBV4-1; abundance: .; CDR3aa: CASSQDPRTRTMNTEAFF
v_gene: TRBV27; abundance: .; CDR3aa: CASTFSGGNTEAFF
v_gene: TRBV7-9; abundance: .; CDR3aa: CASSVPPGTLASDEQYF
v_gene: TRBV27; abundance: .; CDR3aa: CASSPESGEIRYEQFF
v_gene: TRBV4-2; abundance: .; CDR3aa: CASSQLMGLNEQFF
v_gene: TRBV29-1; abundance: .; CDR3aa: CSVIRDSSYEQYF